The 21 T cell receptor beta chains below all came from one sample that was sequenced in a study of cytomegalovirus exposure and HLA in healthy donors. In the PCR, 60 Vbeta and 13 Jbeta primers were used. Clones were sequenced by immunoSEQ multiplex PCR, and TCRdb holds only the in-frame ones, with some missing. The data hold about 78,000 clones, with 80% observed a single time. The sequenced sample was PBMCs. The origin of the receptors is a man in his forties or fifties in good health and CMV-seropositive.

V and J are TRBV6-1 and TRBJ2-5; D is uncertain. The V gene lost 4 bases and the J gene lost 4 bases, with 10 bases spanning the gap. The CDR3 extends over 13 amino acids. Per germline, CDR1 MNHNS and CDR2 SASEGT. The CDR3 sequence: CASSGSDAETQYF. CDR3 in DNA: TGTGCCAGCAGTGGAAGCGACGCAGAGACCCAGTACTTC.

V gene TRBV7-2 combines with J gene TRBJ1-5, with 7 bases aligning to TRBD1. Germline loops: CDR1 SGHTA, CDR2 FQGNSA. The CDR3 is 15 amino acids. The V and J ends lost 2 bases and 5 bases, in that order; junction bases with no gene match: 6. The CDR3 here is CASSLTPGQHQPQHF. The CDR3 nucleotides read TGTGCCAGCAGCTTAACACCGGGACAGCATCAGCCCCAGCATTTT.

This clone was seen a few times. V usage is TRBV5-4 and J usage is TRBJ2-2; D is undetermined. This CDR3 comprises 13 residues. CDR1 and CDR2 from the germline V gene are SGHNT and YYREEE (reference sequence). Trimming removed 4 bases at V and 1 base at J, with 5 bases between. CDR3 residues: CASSGQNTGELFF. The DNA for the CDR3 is TGTGCCAGCAGCGGGCAGAACACCGGGGAGCTGTTTTTT.

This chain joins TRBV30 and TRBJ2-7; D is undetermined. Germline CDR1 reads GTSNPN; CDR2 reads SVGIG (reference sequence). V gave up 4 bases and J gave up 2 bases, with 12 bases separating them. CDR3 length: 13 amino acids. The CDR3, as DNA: TGTGCCTGGACCTCGGCGGTGGCCTACGAGCAGTACTTC. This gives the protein CAWTSAVAYEQYF.

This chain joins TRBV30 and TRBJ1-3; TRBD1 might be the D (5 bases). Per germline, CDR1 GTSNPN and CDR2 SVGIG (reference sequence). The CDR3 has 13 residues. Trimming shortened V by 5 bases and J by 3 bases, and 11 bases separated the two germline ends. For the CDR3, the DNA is TGTGCCTGGGACAGTTCTTATGGAAACACCATATATTTT. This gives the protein CAWDSSYGNTIYF.

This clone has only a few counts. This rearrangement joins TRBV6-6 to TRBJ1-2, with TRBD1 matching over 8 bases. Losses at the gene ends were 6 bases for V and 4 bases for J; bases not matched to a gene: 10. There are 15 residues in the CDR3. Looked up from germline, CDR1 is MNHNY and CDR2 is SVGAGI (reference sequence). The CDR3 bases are TGTGCCAGCAGGGGAACAGGGGGAGGGGGCTATGGCTACACCTTC. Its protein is CASRGTGGGGYGYTF.

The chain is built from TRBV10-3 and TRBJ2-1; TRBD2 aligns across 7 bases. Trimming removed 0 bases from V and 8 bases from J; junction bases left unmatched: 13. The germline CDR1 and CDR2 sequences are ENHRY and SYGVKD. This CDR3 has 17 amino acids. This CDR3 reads CAISESKAGGRGDEQFF. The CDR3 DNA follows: TGTGCCATCAGTGAGTCGAAGGCAGGCGGGAGAGGCGATGAGCAGTTCTTC.

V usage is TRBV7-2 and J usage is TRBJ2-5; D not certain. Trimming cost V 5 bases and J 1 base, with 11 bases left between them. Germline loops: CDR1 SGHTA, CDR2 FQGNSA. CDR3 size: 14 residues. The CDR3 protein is CASSLRGSQETQYF. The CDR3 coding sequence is TGTGCCAGCAGCCTCCGTGGCAGCCAAGAGACCCAGTACTTC.

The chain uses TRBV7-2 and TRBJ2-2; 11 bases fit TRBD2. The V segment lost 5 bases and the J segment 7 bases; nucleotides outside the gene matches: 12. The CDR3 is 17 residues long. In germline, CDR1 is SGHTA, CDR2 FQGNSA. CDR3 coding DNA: TGTGCCAGCAGCCTACAACTCCGACTAGCGGGACACGGGGAGCTGTTTTTT. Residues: CASSLQLRLAGHGELFF.

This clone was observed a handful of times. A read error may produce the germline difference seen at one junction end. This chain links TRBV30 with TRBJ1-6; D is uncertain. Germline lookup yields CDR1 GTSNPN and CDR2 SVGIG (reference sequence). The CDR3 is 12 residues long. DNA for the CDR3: TGTGCCTGGGCCACCAGGAATTCACCCCCCCACTTT. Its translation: CAWATRNSPPHF.

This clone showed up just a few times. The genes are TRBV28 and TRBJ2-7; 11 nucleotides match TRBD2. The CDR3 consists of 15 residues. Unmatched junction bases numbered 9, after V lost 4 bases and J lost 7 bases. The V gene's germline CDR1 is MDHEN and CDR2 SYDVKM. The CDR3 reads CASSSVTSGIGEQYF. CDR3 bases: TGTGCCAGCAGTTCAGTGACTAGCGGGATAGGTGAGCAGTACTTC.

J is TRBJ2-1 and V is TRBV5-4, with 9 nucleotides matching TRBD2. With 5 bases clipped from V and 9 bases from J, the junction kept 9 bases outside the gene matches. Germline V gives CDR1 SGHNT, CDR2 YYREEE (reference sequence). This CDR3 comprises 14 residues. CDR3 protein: CASSLGGRAAEQFF. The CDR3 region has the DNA TGTGCCAGCAGTCTAGGCGGGAGGGCCGCTGAGCAGTTCTTC.

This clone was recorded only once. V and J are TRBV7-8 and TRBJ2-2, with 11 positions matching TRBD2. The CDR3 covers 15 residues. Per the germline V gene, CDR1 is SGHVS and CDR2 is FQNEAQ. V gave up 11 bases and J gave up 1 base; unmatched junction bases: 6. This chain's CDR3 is CAWGSGRVNTGELFF. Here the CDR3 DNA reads TGTGCCTGGGGTAGCGGGAGGGTGAACACCGGGGAGCTGTTTTTT.

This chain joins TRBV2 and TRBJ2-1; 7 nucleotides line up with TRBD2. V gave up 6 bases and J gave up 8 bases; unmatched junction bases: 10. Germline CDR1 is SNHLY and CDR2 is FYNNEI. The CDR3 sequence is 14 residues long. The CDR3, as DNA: TGTGCCAGCAGGGGCGCGGGAGTGTTCGATGAGCAGTTCTTC. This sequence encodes CASRGAGVFDEQFF.

The CDR3 nucleotides are TGCGCCAGCAGCGCCGGACTAGCGGGAGGCCTCTACAATGAGCAGTTCTTC. Translated: CASSAGLAGGLYNEQFF. This chain connects TRBV5-1 to TRBJ2-1, with TRBD2 matching 14 bases. The CDR3 loop spans 17 amino acids. V lost 4 bases to trimming and J lost 3 bases; unmatched junction nucleotides: 6. Germline V gives CDR1 SGHRS, CDR2 YFSETQ.

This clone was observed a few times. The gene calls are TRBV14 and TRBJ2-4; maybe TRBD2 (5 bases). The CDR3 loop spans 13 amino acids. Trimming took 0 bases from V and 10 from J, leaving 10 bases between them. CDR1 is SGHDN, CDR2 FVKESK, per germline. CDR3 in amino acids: CASSQDEGLIQYF. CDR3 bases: TGTGCCAGCAGCCAAGATGAGGGCCTTATTCAGTACTTC.

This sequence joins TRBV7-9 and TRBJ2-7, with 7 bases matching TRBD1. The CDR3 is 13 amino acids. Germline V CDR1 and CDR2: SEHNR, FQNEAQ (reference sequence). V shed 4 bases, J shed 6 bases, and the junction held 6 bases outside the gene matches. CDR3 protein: CASSSTGSGEQYF. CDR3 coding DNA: TGTGCCAGCAGCTCGACAGGGAGCGGCGAGCAGTACTTC.

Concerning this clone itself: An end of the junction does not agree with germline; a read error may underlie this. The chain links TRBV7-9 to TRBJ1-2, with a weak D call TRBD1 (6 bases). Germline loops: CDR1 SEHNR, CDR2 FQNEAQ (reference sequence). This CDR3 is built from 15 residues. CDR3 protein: CSSSNTGNGNYGYTF. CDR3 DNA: TGTTCCAGCAGTAATACAGGGAACGGGAACTATGGCTACACCTTC.

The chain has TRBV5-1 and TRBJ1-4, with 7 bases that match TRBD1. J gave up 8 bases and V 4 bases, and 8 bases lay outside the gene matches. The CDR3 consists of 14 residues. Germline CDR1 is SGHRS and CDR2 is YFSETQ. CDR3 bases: TGCGCCAGCAGCCCGCGACAGGGTAGCGAAAAACTGTTTTTT. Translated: CASSPRQGSEKLFF.

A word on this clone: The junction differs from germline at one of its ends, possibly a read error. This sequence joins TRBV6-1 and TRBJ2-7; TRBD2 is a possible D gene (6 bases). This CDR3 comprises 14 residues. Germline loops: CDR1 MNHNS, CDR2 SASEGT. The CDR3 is CASSEALLGKGGDF. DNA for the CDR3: TGTGCCAGCAGTGAAGCGCTTCTGGGGAAGGGCGGGGACTTC.

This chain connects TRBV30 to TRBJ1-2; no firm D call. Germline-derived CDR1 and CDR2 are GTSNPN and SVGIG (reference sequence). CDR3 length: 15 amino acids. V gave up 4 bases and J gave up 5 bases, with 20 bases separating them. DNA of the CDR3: TGTGCCTGGAAACGCGAGGCACTCCTGTCGTATGGCTACACCTTC. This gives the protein CAWKREALLSYGYTF.